The source of this T cell receptor (beta chain) is a study of early T cells in non-severe SARS-CoV-2 infection. TCRdb independently ran MiXCR on the 5' RACE reads; one entry per CDR3 protein. The data show 86,000 or so distinct CDR3 sequences, about 14% seen once. In this sample, this clonotype turned up many times. Sequenced input: whole blood. The receptor's source is an adult who was a healthcare worker with PCR-confirmed SARS-CoV-2 infection or an uninfected control (not recorded which).

The CDR3 spells CSARGGGAVNTQYF. The CDR3 bases are TGCAGTGCTAGAGGCGGGGGGGCCGTAAATACGCAGTATTTT. The chain has TRBV20-1 and TRBJ2-3, with 9 bases aligning to TRBD2. V trimming: 1 base; J trimming: 7 bases; junction bases outside the gene matches: 6. CDR3 length equals 14 residues. Germline V lookup: CDR1 DFQATT, CDR2 SNEGSKA (reference sequence).